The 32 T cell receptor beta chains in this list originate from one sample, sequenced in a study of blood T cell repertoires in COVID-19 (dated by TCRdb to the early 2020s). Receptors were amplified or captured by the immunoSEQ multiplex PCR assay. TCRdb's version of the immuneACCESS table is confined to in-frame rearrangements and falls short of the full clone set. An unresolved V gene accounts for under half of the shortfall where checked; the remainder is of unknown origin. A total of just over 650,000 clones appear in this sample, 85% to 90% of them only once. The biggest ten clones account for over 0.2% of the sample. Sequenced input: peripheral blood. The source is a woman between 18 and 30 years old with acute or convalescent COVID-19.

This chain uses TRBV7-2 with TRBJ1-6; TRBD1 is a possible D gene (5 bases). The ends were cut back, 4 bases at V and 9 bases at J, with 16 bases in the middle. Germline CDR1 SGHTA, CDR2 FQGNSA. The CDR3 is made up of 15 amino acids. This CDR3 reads CASSWGVGVFSPLHF. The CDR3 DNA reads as TGTGCCAGCAGCTGGGGGGTGGGGGTCTTTTCACCCCTCCACTTT.

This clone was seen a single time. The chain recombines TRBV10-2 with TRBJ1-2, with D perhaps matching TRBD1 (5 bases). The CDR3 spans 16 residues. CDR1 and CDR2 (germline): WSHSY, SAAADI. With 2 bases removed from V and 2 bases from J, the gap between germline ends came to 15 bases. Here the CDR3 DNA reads TGCGCCAGCAGTGAGAGTCGGGCAGGGTGGAACTATGGCTACACCTTC. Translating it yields CASSESRAGWNYGYTF.

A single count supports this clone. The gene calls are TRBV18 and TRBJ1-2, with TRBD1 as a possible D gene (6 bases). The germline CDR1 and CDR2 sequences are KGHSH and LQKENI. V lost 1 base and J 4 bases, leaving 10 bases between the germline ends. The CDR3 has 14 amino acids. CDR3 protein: CASSPQDSPYGYTF. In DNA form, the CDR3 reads TGTGCCAGCTCACCACAGGACAGCCCCTATGGCTACACCTTC. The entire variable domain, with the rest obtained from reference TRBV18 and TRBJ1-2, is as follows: NAGVMQNPRHLVRRRGQEARLRCSPMKGHSHVYWYRQLPEEGLKFMVYLQKENIIDESGMPKERFSAEFPKEGPSILRIQQVVRGDSAAYFCASSPQDSPYGYTFGSGTRLTVV.

The DNA for the CDR3 is TGCGCCAGCAGCCTCGGACAGGGAGGAAACATTCAGTACTTC. Residues: CASSLGQGGNIQYF. V gene TRBV5-1 combines with J gene TRBJ2-4; TRBD1 agrees at 8 bases. Germline CDR1 SGHRS, CDR2 YFSETQ. Germline trimming cut 4 bases from V and 6 bases from J; bases unmatched to any gene: 6. This CDR3 spans 14 amino acids.

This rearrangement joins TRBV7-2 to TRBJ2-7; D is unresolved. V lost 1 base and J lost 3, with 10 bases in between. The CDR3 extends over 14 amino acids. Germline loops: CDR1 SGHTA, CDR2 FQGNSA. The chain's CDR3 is CASSLEAGIYEQYF. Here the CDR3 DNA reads TGTGCCAGCAGCTTAGAAGCAGGTATCTACGAGCAGTACTTC.

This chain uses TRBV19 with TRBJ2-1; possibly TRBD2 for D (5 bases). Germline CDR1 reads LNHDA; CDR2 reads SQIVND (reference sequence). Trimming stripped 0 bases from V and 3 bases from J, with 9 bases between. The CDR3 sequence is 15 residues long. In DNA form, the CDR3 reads TGTGCCAGTAGTATAGATCACGGGGACTACAATGAGCAGTTCTTC. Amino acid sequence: CASSIDHGDYNEQFF.

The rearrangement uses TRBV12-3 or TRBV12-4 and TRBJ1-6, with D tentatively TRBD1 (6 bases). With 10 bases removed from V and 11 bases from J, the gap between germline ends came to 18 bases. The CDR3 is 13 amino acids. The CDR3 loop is CATQQQGVPPLHF. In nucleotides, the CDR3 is TGTGCCACCCAACAACAGGGAGTCCCACCCCTCCACTTT.

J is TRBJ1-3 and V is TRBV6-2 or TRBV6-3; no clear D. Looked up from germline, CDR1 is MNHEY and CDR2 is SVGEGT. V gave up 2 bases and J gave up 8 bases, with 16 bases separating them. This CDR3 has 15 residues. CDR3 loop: CASSYGPAPEDTIYF. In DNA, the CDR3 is TGTGCCAGCAGTTACGGGCCCGCTCCGGAAGACACCATATATTTT.

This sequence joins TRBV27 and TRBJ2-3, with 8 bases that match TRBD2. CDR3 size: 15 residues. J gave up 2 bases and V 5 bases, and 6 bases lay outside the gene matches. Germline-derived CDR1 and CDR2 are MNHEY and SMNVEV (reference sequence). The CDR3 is CASSLKRGLTDTQYF. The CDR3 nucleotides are TGTGCCAGCAGTCTCAAGCGGGGGCTCACAGATACGCAGTATTTT.

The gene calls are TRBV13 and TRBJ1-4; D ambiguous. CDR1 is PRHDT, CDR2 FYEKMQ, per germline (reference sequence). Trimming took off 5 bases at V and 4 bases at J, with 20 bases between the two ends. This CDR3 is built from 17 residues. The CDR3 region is CASSQALAGTVNEKLFF. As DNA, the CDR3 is TGTGCCAGCAGCCAAGCTCTAGCGGGTACAGTTAATGAAAAACTGTTTTTT.

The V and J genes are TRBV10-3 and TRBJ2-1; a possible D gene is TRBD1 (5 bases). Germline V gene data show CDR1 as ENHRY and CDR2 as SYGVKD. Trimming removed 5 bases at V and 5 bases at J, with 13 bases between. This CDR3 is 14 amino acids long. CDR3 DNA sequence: TGTGCCATCAGTAAACTACAGGATAACAATGAGCAGTTCTTC. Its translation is CAISKLQDNNEQFF.

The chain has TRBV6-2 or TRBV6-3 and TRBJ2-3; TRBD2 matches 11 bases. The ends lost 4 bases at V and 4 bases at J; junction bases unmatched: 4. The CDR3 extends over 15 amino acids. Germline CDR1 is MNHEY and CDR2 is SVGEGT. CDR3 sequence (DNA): TGTGCCAGCAGTTTAGCGGGGGGGCGACCAGATACGCAGTATTTT. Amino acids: CASSLAGGRPDTQYF.

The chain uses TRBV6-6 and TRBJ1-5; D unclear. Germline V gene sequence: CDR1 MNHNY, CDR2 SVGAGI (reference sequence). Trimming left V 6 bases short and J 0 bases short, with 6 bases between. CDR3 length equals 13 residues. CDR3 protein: CASSLNSNQPQHF. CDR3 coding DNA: TGTGCCAGCAGCCTTAATAGCAATCAGCCCCAGCATTTT.

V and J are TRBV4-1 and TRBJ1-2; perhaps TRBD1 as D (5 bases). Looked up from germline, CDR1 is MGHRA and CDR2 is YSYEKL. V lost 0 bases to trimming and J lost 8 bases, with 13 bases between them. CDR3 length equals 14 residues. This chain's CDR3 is CASSQDWSQGGYTF. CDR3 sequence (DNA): TGCGCCAGCAGCCAAGATTGGAGCCAGGGAGGCTACACCTTC.

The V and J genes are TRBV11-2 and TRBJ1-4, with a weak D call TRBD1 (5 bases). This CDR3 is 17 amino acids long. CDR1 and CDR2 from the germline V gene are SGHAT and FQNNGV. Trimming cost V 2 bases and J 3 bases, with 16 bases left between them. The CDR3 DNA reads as TGTGCCAGCAGCTTATTTAGGGGCCGTTCACCTAATGAAAAACTGTTTTTT. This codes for CASSLFRGRSPNEKLFF.

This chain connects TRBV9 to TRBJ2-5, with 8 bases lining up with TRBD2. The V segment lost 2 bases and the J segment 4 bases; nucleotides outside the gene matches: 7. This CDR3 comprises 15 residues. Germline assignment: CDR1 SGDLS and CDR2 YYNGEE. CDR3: CASSVSGRGIETQYF. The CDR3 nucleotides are TGTGCCAGCAGCGTTTCCGGGAGGGGGATAGAGACCCAGTACTTC.

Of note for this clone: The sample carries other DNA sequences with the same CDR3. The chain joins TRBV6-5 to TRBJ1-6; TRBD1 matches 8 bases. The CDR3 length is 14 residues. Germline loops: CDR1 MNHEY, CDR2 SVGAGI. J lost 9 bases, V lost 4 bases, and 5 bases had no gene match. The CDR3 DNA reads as TGTGCCAGCAGTTCTACAGGGGGTGGTTCACCCCTCCACTTT. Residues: CASSSTGGGSPLHF.

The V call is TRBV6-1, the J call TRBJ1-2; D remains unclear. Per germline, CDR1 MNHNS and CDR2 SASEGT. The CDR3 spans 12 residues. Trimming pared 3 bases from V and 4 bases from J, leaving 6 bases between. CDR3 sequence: CASSDGSYGYTF. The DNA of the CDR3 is TGTGCCAGCAGTGACGGGAGCTATGGCTACACCTTC.

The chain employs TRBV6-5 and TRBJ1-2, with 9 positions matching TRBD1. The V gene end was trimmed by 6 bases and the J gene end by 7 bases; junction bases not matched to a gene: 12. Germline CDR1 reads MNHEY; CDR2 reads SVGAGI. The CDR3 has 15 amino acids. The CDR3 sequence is CASRPQGAEGGGYTF. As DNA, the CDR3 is TGTGCCAGCAGGCCACAGGGGGCTGAGGGTGGTGGCTACACCTTC.

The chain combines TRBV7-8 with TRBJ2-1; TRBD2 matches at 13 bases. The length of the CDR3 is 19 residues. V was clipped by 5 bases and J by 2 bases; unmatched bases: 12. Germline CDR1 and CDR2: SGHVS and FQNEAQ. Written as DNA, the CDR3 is TGTGCCAGCAGCCCGTCGGGACTAGCGGGGCGGGTAGCCTACAATGAGCAGTTCTTC. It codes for CASSPSGLAGRVAYNEQFF. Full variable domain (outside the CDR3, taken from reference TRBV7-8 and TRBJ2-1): GAGVSQSPRYKVAKRGQDVALRCDPISGHVSLFWYQQALGQGPEFLTYFQNEAQLDKSGLPSDRFFAERPEGSVSTLKIQRTQQEDSAVYLCASSPSGLAGRVAYNEQFFGPGTRLTVL.

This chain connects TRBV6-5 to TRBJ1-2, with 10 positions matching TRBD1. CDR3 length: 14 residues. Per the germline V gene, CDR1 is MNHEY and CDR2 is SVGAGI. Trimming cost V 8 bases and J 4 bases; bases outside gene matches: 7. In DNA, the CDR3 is TGTGCCAGCGGAAGACAGGGGGCCGTCTATGGCTACACCTTC. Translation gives CASGRQGAVYGYTF.

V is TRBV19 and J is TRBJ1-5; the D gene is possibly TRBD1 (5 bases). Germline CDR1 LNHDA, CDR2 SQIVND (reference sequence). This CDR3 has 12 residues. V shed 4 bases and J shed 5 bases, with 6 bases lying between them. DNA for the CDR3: TGTGCCAGTAGTAAAGGGGATCAGCCCCAGCATTTT. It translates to CASSKGDQPQHF.

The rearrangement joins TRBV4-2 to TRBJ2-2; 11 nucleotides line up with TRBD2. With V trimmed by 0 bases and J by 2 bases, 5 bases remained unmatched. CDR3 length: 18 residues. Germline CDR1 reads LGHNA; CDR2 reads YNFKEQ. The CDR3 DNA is TGTGCCAGCAGCCAAGAGGGTAGCGGGGGGGTTAACACCGGGGAGCTGTTTTTT. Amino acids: CASSQEGSGGVNTGELFF.

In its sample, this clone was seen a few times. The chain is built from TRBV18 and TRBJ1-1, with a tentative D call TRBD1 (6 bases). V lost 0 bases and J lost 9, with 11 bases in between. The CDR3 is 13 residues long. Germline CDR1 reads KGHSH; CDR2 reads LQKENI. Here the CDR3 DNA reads TGTGCCAGCTCACCACCGACAGGTAATAAAGCTTTCTTT. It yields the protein CASSPPTGNKAFF.

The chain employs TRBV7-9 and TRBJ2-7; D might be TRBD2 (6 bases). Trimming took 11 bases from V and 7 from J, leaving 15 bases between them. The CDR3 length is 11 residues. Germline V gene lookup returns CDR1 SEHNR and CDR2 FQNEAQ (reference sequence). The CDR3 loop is CAGGSGLEQYF. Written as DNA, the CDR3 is TGTGCCGGAGGGAGTGGTTTAGAGCAGTACTTC. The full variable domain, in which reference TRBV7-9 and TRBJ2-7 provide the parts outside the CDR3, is DTGVSQNPRHKITKRGQNVTFRCDPISEHNRLYWYRQTLGQGPEFLTYFQNEAQLEKSRLLSDRFSAERPKGSFSTLEIQRTEQGDSAMYLCAGGSGLEQYFGPGTRLTVT.

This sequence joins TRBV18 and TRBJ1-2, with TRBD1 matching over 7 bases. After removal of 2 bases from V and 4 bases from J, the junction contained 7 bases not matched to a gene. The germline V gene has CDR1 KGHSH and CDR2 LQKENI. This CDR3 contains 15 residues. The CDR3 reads CASSPVTGSGYGYTF. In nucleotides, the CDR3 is TGTGCCAGCTCACCAGTGACAGGGTCCGGCTATGGCTACACCTTC. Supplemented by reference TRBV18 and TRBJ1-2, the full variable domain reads NAGVMQNPRHLVRRRGQEARLRCSPMKGHSHVYWYRQLPEEGLKFMVYLQKENIIDESGMPKERFSAEFPKEGPSILRIQQVVRGDSAAYFCASSPVTGSGYGYTFGSGTRLTVV.

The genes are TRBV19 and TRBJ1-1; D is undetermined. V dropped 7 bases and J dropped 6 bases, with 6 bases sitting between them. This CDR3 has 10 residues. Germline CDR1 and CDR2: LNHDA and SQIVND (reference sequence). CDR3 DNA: TGTGCCAGTATGGGCGCTGAAGCTTTCTTT. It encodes CASMGAEAFF.

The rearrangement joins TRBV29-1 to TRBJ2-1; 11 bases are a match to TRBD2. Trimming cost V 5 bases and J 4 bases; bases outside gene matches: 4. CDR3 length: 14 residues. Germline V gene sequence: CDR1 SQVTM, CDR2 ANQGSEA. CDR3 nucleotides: TGCAGCGTTTTTAGCGGGGGGGCTTACAATGAGCAGTTCTTC. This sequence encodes CSVFSGGAYNEQFF.

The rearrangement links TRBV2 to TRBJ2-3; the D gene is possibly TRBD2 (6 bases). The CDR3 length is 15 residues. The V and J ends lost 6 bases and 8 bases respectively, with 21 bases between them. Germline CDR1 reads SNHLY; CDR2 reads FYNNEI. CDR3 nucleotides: TGTGCCAGCAGGGACTTTTCCGGGAGCCCGGGTACGCAGTATTTT. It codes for CASRDFSGSPGTQYF.

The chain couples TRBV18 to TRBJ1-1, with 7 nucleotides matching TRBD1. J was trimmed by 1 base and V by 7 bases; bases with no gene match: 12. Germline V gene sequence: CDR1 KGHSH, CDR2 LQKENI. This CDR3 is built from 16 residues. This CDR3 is CASWTSTTGKNTEAFF. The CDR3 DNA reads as TGTGCCAGCTGGACCTCAACGACAGGGAAGAACACTGAAGCTTTCTTT.

The CDR3 DNA sequence: TGCGCCAGCAGCCAATCGGACTTCAAGTCGAAAAAAACCGGGACAGAGAACACTGAAGCTTTCTTT. Its protein product is CASSQSDFKSKKTGTENTEAFF. J is TRBJ1-1 and V is TRBV4-1; 7 bases fit TRBD1. The CDR3 has 22 residues. The V gene's germline CDR1 is MGHRA and CDR2 YSYEKL. V was clipped by 2 bases and J by 1 base; unmatched bases: 25.

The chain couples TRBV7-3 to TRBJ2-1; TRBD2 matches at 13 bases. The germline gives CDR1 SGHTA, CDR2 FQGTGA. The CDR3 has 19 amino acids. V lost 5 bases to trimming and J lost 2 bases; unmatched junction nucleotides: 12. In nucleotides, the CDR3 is TGTGCCAGCAGCCCCCGACTAGCGGGGGGTATTGGCCCCTACAATGAGCAGTTCTTC. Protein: CASSPRLAGGIGPYNEQFF.